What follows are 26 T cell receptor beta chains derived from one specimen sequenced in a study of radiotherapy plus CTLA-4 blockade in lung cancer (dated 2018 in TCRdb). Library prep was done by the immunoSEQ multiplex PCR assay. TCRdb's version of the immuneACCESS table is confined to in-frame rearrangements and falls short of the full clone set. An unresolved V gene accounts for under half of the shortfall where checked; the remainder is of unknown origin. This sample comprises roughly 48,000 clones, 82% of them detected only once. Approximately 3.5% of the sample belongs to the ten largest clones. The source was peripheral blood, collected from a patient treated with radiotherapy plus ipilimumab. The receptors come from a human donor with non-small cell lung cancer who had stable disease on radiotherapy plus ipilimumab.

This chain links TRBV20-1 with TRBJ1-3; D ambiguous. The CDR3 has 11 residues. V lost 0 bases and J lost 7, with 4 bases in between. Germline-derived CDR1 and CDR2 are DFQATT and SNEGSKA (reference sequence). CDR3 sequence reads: CSARDPNTIYF. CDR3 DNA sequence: TGCAGTGCTAGAGATCCGAACACCATATATTTT.

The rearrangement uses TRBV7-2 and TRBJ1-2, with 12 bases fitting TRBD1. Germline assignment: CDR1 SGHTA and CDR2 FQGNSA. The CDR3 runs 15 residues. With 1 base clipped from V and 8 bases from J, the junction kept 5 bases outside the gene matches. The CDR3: CASSLDSGTGGGYTF. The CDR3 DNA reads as TGTGCCAGCAGCTTAGATTCCGGGACAGGGGGCGGCTACACCTTC.

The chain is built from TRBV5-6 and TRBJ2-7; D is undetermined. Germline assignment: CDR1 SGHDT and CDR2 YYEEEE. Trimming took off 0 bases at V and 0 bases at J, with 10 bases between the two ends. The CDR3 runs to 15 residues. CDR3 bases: TGTGCCAGCAGCTTGGGTGGAGTCCCCTCCTACGAGCAGTACTTC. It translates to CASSLGGVPSYEQYF.

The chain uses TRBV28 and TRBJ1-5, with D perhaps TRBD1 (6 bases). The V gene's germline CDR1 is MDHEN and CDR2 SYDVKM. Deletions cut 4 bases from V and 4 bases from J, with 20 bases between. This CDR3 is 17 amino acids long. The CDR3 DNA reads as TGTGCCAGCAGTTCTATTGCCCGACAGGCCTTAAATCAGCCCCAGCATTTT. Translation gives CASSSIARQALNQPQHF.

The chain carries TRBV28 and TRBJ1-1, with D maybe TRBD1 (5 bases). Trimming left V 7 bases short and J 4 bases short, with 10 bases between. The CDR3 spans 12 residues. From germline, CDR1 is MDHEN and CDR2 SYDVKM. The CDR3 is CASTLGGTEAFF. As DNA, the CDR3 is TGTGCCAGCACCTTGGGGGGCACTGAAGCTTTCTTT.

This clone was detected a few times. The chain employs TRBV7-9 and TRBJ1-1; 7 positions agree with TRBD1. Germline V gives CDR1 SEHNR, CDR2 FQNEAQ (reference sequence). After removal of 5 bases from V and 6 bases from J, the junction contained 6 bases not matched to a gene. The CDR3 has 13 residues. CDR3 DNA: TGTGCCAGCAGCCCCACAGGGGCAGCTGAAGCTTTCTTT. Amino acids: CASSPTGAAEAFF.

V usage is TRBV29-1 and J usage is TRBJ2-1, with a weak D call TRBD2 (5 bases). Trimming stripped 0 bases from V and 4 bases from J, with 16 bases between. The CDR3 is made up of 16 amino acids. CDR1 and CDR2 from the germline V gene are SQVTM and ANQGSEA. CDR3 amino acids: CSVEEDRPRGYNEQFF. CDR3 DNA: TGCAGCGTTGAAGAAGATCGACCCCGGGGATACAATGAGCAGTTCTTC.

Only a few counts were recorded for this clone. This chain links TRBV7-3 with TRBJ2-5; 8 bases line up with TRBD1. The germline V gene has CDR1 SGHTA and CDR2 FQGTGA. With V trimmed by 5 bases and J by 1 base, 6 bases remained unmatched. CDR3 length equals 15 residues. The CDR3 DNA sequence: TGTGCCAGCAGCCAATCCGGGACAGGCCAAGAGACCCAGTACTTC. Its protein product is CASSQSGTGQETQYF.

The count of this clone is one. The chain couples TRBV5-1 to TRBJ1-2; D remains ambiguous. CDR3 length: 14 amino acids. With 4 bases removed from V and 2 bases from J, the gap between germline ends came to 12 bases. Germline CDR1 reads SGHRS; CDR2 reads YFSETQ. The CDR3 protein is CASSIATRNYGYTF. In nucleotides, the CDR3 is TGCGCCAGCAGCATCGCCACCCGGAACTATGGCTACACCTTC.

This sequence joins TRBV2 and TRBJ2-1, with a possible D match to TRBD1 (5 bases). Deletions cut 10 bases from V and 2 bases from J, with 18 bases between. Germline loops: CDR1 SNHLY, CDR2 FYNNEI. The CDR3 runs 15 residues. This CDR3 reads CANAADKGTYNEQFF. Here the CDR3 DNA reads TGTGCCAACGCTGCGGACAAGGGGACCTACAATGAGCAGTTCTTC.

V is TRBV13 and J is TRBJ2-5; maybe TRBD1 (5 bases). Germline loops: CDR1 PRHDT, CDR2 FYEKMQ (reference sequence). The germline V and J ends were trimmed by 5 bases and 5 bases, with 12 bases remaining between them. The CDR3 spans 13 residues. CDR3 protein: CASSQGWGETQYF. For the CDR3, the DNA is TGTGCCAGCAGCCAGGGTTGGGGTGAGACCCAGTACTTC.

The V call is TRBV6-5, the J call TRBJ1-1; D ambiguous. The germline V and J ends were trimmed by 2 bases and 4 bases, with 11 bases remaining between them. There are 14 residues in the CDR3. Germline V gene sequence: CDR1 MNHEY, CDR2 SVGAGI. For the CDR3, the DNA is TGTGCCAGCAGTTACAGTACAGCTCCCACTGAAGCTTTCTTT. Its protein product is CASSYSTAPTEAFF.

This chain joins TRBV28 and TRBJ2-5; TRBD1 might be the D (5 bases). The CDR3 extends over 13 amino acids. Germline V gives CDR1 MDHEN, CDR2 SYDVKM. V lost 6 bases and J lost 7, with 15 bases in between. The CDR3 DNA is TGTGCCAGCAGCCTGGGGCCATTTGGGACCCAGTACTTC. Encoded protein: CASSLGPFGTQYF. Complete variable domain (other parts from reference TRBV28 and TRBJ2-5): DVKVTQSSRYLVKRTGEKVFLECVQDMDHENMFWYRQDPGLGLRLIYFSYDVKMKEKGDIPEGYSVSREKKERFSLILESASTNQTSMYLCASSLGPFGTQYFGPGTRLLVL.

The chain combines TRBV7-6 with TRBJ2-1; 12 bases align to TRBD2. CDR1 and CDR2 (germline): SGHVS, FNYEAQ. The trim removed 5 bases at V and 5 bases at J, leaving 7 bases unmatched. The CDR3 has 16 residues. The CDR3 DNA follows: TGTGCCAGCAGCCCCCGACTAGCGGGAGCGCACAATGAGCAGTTCTTC. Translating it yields CASSPRLAGAHNEQFF.

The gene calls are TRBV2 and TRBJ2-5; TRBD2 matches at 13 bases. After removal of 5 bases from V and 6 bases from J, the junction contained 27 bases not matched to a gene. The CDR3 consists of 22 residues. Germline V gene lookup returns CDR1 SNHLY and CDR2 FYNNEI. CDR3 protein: CASSNPGQGVGTSGDPRKTQYF. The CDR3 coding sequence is TGTGCCAGCAGTAACCCGGGACAGGGGGTCGGGACTAGCGGGGACCCAAGGAAGACCCAGTACTTC.

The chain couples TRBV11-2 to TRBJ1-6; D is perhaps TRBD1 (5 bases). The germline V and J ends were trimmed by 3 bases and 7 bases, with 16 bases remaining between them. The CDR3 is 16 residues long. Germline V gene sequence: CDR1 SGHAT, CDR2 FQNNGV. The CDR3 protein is CASSFQGSLGNSPLHF. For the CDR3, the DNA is TGTGCCAGCAGCTTTCAGGGCTCGCTTGGGAATTCACCCCTCCACTTT.

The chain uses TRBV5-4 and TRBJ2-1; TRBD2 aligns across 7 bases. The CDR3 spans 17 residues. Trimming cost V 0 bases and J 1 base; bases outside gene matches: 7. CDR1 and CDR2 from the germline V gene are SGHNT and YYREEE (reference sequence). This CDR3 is CASSLVRGGSSYNEQFF. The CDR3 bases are TGTGCCAGCAGCTTGGTTCGCGGCGGGAGTTCCTACAATGAGCAGTTCTTC.

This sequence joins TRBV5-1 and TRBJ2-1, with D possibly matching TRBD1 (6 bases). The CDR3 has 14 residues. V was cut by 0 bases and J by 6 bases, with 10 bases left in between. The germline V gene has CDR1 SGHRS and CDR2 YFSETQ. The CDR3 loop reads CASSLGQDPNEQFF. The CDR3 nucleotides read TGCGCCAGCAGCTTGGGACAGGACCCCAATGAGCAGTTCTTC.

As DNA, the CDR3 is TGTGCCAGCAGCTTCTTAATCCCCCAGGCGGGAGGCGAGACCCAGTACTTC. Residues: CASSFLIPQAGGETQYF. The chain couples TRBV7-8 to TRBJ2-5, with 8 bases identical to TRBD2. Germline assignment: CDR1 SGHVS and CDR2 FQNEAQ. The CDR3 runs to 17 residues. V lost 3 bases, J lost 5 bases, and 14 bases stayed unmatched.

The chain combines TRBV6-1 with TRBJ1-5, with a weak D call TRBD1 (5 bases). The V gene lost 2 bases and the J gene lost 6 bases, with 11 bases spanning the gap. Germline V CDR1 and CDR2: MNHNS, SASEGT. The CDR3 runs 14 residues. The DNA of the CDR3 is TGTGCCAGCAGTGAACTAGCGGGGCCTCAGCCCCAGCATTTT. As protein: CASSELAGPQPQHF.

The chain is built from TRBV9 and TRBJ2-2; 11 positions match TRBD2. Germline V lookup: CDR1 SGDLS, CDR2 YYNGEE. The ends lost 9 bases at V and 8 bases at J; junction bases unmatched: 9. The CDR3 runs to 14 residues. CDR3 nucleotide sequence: TGTGCCAACCCCTTAGCGGGAGGGGGTGGGGAGCTGTTTTTT. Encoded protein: CANPLAGGGGELFF. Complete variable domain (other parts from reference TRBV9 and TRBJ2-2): DSGVTQTPKHLITATGQRVTLRCSPRSGDLSVYWYQQSLDQGLQFLIQYYNGEERAKGNILERFSAQQFPDLHSELNLSSLELGDSALYFCANPLAGGGGELFFGEGSRLTVL.

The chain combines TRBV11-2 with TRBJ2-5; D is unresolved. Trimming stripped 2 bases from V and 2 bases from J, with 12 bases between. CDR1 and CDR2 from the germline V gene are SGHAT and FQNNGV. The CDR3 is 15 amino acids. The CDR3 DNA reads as TGTGCCAGCAGCTTAAGTACGGCGGTGCAAGAGACCCAGTACTTC. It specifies CASSLSTAVQETQYF.

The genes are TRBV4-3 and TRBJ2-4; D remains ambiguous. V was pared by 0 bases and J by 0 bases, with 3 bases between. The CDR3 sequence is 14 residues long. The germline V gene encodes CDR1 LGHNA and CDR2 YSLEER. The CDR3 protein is CASSQDIAKNIQYF. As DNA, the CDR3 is TGCGCCAGCAGCCAAGATATAGCCAAAAACATTCAGTACTTC.

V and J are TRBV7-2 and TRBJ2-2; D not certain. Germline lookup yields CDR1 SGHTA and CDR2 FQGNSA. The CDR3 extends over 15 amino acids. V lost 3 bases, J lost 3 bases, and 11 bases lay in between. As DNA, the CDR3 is TGTGCCAGCAGCTTTTCTAGGTCGGACACCGGGGAGCTGTTTTTT. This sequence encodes CASSFSRSDTGELFF.

CDR3 in DNA: TGTGCCAGCAGTTCACTAGCGGGAGTAGAGACCCAGTACTTC. This gives the protein CASSSLAGVETQYF. The chain employs TRBV27 and TRBJ2-5; TRBD2 agrees at 11 bases. Germline V gives CDR1 MNHEY, CDR2 SMNVEV (reference sequence). With 4 bases clipped from V and 4 bases from J, the junction kept 2 bases outside the gene matches. CDR3 length: 14 amino acids.

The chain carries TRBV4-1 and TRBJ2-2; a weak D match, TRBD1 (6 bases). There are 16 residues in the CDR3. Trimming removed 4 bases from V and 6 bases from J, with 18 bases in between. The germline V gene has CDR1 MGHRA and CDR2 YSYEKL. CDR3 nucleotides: TGCGCCAGCAGCCTAAGTTACAGGGTGCCCGCCGGGGAGCTGTTTTTT. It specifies CASSLSYRVPAGELFF.